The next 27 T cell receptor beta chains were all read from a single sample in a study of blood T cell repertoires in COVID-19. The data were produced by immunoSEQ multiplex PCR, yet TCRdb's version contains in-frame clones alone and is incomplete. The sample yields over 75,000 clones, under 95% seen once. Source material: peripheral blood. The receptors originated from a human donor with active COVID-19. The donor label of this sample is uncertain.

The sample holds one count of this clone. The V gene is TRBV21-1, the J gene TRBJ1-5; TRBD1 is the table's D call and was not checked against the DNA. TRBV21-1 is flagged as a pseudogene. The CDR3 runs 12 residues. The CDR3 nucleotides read TGTGCCAGCAGCGGACAGCCCCGGCCCCAGCATTTT. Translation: CASSGQPRPQHF.

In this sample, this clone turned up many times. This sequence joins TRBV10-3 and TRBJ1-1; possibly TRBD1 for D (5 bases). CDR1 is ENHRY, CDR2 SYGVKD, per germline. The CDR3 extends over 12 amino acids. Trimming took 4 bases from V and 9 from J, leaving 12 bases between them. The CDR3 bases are TGTGCCATCAGTGGATCAGGGAAGAAAGCTTTCTTT. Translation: CAISGSGKKAFF.

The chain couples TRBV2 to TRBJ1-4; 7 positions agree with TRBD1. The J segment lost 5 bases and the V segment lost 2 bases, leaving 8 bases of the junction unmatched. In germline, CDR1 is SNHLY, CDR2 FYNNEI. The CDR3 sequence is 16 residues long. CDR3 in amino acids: CASSEPKGTANEKLFF. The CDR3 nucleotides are TGTGCCAGCAGTGAACCTAAGGGGACAGCAAATGAAAAACTGTTTTTT.

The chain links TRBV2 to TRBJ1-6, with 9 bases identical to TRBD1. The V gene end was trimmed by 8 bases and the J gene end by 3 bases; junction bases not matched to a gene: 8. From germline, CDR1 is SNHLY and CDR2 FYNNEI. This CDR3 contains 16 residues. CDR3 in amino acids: CASGLQGAGYNSPLHF. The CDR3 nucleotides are TGTGCCAGCGGATTACAGGGGGCAGGCTATAATTCACCCCTCCACTTT.

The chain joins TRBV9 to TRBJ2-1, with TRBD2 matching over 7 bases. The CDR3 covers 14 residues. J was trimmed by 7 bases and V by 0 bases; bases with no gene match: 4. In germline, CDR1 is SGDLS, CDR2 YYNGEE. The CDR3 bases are TGTGCCAGCAGCGTAGAACTAGCGAGGAATGAGCAGTTCTTC. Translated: CASSVELARNEQFF.

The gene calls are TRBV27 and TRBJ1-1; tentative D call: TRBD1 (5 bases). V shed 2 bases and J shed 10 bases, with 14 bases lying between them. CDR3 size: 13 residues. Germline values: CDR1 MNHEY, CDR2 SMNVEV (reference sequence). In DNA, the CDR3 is TGTGCCAGCAGTTTAATAGCGGGGGGGAGAGCTTTCTTT. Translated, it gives CASSLIAGGRAFF.

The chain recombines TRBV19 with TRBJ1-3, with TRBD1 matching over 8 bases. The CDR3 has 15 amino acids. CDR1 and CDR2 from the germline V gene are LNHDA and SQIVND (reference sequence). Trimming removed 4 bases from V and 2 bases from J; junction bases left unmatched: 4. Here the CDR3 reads CASSTDRAAGNTIYF. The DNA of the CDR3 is TGTGCCAGTAGTACGGACAGGGCCGCTGGAAACACCATATATTTT.

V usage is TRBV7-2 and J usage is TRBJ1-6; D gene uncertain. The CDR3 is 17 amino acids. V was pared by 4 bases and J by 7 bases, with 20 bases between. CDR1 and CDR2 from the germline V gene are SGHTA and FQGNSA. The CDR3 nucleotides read TGTGCCAGCAGCTCCGGCCCTGGTCGGGCGGGGAATTCACCCCTCCACTTT. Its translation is CASSSGPGRAGNSPLHF.

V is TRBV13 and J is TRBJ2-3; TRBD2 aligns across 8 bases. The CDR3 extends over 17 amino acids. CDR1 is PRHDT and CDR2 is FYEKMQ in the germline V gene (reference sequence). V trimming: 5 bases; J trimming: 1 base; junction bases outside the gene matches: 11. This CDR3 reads CASSPWGSGSGTDTQYF. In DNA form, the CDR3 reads TGTGCCAGCAGCCCTTGGGGCAGCGGGAGTGGCACAGATACGCAGTATTTT.

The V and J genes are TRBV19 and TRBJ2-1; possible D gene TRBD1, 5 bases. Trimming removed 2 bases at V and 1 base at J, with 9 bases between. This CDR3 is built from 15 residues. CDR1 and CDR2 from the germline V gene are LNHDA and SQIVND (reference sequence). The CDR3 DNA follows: TGTGCCAGTAGTATACGCAGGGATTCCTACAATGAGCAGTTCTTC. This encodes CASSIRRDSYNEQFF.

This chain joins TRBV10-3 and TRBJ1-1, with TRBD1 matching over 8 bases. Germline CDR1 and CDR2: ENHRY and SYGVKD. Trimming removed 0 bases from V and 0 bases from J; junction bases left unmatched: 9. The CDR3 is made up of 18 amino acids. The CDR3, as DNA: TGTGCCATCAGTGAGTCGACAACCGGGACAGGCCTGAACACTGAAGCTTTCTTT. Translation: CAISESTTGTGLNTEAFF.

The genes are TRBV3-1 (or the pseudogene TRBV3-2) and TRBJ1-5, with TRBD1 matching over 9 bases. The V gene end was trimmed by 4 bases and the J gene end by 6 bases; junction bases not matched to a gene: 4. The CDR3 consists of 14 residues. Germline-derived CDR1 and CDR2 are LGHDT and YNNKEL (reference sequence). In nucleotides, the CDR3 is TGTGCCAGCAGCCTCGGGACAGGGTCTCAGCCCCAGCATTTT. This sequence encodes CASSLGTGSQPQHF.

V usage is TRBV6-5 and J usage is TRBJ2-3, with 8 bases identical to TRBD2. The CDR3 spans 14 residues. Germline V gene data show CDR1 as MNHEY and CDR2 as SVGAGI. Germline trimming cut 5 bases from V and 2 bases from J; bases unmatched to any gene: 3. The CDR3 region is CASSREGPTDTQYF. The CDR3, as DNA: TGTGCCAGCAGTCGGGAGGGACCCACAGATACGCAGTATTTT.

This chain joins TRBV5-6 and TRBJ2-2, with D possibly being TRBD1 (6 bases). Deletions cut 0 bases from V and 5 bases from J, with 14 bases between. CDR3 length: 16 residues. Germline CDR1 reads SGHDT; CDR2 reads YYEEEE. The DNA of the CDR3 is TGTGCCAGCAGCTTGGCCTTGGGGGCGCTGACCGGGGAGCTGTTTTTT. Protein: CASSLALGALTGELFF.

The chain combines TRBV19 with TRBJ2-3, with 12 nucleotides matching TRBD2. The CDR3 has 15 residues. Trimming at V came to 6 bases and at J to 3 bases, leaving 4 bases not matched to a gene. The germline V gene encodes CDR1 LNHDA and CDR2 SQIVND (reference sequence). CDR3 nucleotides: TGTGCCAGTAGCCAGACTAGCGGGGGTACAGATACGCAGTATTTT. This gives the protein CASSQTSGGTDTQYF.

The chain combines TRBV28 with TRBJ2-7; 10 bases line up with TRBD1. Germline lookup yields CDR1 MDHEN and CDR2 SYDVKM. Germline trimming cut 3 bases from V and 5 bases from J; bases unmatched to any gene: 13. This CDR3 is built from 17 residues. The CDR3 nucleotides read TGTGCCAGCAGTTTCCCGGGACAGGGGATGGGTAGCCACGAGCAGTACTTC. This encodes CASSFPGQGMGSHEQYF. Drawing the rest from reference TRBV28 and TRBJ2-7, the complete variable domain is DVKVTQSSRYLVKRTGEKVFLECVQDMDHENMFWYRQDPGLGLRLIYFSYDVKMKEKGDIPEGYSVSREKKERFSLILESASTNQTSMYLCASSFPGQGMGSHEQYFGPGTRLTVT.

The CDR3 protein is CATIGAGVHQPQHF. CDR3 nucleotide sequence: TGTGCCACCATAGGGGCAGGGGTGCATCAGCCCCAGCATTTT. The V gene is TRBV19, the J gene TRBJ1-5; TRBD1 is a possible D gene (6 bases). This CDR3 has 14 residues. The germline V and J ends were trimmed by 10 bases and 5 bases, with 18 bases remaining between them. Germline V gives CDR1 LNHDA, CDR2 SQIVND (reference sequence). Filled out from reference TRBV19 and TRBJ1-5, the complete variable domain reads DGGITQSPKYLFRKEGQNVTLSCEQNLNHDAMYWYRQDPGQGLRLIYYSQIVNDFQKGDIAEGYSVSREKKESFPLTVTSAQKNPTAFYLCATIGAGVHQPQHFGDGTRLSIL.

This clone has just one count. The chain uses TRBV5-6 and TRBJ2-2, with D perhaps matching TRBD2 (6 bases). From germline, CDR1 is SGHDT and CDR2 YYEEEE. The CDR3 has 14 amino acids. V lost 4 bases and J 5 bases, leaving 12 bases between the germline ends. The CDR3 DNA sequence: TGTGCCAGCAGCCCCATTGCGGGGACCGGGGAGCTGTTTTTT. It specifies CASSPIAGTGELFF.

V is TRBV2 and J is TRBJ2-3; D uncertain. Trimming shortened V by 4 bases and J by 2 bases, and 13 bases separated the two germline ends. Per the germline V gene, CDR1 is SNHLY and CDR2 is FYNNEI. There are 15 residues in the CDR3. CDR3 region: CASSVWPTPTDTQYF. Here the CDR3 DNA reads TGTGCCAGCAGTGTCTGGCCGACACCCACAGATACGCAGTATTTT.

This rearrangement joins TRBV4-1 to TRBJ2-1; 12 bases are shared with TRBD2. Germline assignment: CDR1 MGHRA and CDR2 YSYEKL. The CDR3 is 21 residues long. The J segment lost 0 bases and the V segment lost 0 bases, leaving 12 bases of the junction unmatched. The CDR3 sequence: CASSQDLWLAGGQSSYNEQFF. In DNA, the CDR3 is TGCGCCAGCAGCCAAGATCTCTGGCTAGCGGGGGGGCAGAGCTCCTACAATGAGCAGTTCTTC.

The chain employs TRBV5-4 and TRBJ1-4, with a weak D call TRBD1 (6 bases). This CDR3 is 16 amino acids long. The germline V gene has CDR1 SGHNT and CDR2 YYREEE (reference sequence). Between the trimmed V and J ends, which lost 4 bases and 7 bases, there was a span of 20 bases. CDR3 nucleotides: TGTGCCAGCAGCCCTGGGGGGGGGCAGCCAAGTGAAAAACTGTTTTTT. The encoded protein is CASSPGGGQPSEKLFF.

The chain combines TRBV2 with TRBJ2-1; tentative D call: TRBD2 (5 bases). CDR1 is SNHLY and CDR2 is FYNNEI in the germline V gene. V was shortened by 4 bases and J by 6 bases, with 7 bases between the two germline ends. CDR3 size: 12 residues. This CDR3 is CASSATSNEQFF. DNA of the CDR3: TGTGCCAGCAGTGCAACTAGCAATGAGCAGTTCTTC.

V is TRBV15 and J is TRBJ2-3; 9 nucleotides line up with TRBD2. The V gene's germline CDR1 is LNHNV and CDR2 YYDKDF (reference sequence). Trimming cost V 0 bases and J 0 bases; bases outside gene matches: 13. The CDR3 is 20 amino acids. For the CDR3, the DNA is TGTGCCACCAGCAGAGATCGATTTAGCGGGGGATCTACTAGCACAGATACGCAGTATTTT. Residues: CATSRDRFSGGSTSTDTQYF.

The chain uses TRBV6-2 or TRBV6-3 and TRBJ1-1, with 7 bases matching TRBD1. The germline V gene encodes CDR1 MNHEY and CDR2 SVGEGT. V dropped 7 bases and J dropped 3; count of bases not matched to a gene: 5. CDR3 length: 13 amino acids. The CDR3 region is CASTPQGYTEAFF. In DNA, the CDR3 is TGTGCCAGCACCCCACAGGGGTACACTGAAGCTTTCTTT.

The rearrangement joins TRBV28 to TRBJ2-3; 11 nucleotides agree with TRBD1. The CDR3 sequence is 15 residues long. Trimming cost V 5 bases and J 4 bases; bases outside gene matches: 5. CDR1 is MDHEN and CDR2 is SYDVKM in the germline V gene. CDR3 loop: CASSRRTGGADTQYF. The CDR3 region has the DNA TGTGCCAGCAGTCGCCGGACAGGGGGCGCAGATACGCAGTATTTT. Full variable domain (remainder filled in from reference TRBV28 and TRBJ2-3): DVKVTQSSRYLVKRTGEKVFLECVQDMDHENMFWYRQDPGLGLRLIYFSYDVKMKEKGDIPEGYSVSREKKERFSLILESASTNQTSMYLCASSRRTGGADTQYFGPGTRLTVL.

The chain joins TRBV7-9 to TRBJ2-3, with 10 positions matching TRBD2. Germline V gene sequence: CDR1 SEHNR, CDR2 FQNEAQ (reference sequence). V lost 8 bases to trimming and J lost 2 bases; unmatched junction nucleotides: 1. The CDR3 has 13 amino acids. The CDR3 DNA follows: TGTGCCAGCGGACTAGCGGCCACAGATACGCAGTATTTT. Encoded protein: CASGLAATDTQYF.

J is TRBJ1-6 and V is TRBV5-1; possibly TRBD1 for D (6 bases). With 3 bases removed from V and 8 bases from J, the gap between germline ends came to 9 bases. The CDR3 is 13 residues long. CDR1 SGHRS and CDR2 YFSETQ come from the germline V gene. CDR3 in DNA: TGCGCCAGCAGCTCGGACAGTGATTCACCCCTCCACTTT. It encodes CASSSDSDSPLHF. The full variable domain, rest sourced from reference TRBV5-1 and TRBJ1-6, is KAGVTQTPRYLIKTRGQQVTLSCSPISGHRSVSWYQQTPGQGLQFLFEYFSETQRNKGNFPGRFSGRQFSNSRSEMNVSTLELGDSALYLCASSSDSDSPLHFGNGTRLTVT.